This T cell receptor beta chain was sequenced during a study of T cell responses to AZD1222 COVID-19 vaccine. V was clipped by 6 bases and J by 4 bases, with 12 bases between them. The CDR3 sequence is 13 residues long. Data came from immunoSEQ multiplex PCR; TCRdb stores just in-frame clones and leaves some out. The table includes 150,000 or so clones, roughly 87% detected once. This receptor was obtained from an adult in good health. J is TRBJ1-2 and V is TRBV12-3 or TRBV12-4, with D maybe TRBD1 (5 bases). This sample comprised peripheral blood, obtained on day 0 of AZD1222 vaccination. The CDR3 region has the DNA TGTGCCAGCAGAATGACAGTTGGCTATGGCTACACCTTC. Translating it yields CASRMTVGYGYTF.